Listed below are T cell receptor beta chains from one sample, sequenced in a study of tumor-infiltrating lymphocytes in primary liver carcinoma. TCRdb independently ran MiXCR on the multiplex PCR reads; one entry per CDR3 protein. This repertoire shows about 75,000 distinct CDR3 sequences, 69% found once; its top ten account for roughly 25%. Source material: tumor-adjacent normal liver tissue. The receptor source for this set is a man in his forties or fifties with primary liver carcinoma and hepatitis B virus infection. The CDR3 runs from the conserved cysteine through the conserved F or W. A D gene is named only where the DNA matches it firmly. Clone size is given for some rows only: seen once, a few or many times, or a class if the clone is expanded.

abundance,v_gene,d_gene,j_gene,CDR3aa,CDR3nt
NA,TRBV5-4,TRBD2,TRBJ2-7,CASSGGPAGSFEQYF,TGTGCCAGCAGCGGAGGCCCAGCGGGATCCTTCGAGCAGTACTTC
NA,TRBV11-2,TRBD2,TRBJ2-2,CASSLDSGRTNTEKLFF,TGTGCCAGCAGCTTAGATAGCGGGAGGACAAACACCGAGAAGCTGTTTTTT
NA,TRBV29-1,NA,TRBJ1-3,CSVKRARTGNTIYF,TGCAGCGTTAAAAGAGCGAGGACTGGAAACACCATATATTTT
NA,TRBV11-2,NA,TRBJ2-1,CTSSLGSGGGYEQFF,TGTACCAGCAGCTTAGGGTCCGGTGGGGGGTATGAGCAGTTCTTC
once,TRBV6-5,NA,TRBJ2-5,CTSGREGGISETQYF,TGTACCAGCGGCCGAGAAGGGGGTATTTCGGAGACCCAGTACTTC
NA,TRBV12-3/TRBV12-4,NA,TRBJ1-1,CASSLRDWENTEAFF,TGTGCCAGCAGTTTACGGGACTGGGAGAATACTGAAGCTTTCTTT
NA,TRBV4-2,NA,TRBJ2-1,CASNQHLGTGNNEQFF,TGTGCCAGCAACCAACACCTCGGGACGGGTAACAATGAGCAGTTCTTC
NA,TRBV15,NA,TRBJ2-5,CVTSSDGGGLQETQYF,TGTGTCACCAGCAGCGATGGCGGAGGACTCCAAGAGACCCAGTACTTC
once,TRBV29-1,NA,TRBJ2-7,CSLEEERDGSYEQYF,TGCAGCCTTGAAGAAGAACGGGACGGGAGCTACGAACAGTATTTC
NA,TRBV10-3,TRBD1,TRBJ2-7,CATPTGGDHGQYF,TGTGCAACCCCGACAGGGGGTGACCACGGGCAGTACTTC
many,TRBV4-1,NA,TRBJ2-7,CASSQAFRAYEQYF,TGCGCCAGCAGCCAAGCTTTCAGGGCTTACGAGCAGTACTTC
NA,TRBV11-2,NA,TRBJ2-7,CASSSGPWRQYF,TGTGCCAGTAGCTCGGGGCCGTGGAGGCAGTACTTC
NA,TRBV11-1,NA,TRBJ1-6,CASSRALVSPLHF,TGTGCCAGCAGCCGGGCATTGGTTTCACCCCTCCACTTT
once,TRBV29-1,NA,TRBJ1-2,CSVRGLYVYTF,TGCAGCGTTAGGGGCCTCTATGTCTACACCTTC
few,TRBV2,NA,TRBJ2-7,CASSPGFYEQYF,TGTGCCAGCAGCCCAGGGTTCTACGAGCAGTACTTC
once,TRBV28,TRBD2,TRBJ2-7,CASSFFGLAGWRISYERYF,TGTGCCAGCAGTTTCTTCGGACTAGCGGGATGGCGAATCTCCTACGAGCGGTACTTC
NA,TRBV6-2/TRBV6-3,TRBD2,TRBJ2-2,CASSYALTGGAELFF,TGTGCCAGCAGTTACGCGCTAACGGGAGGCGCGGAGCTGTTTTTT
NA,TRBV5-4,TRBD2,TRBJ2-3,CASSPLLISGSTDTQYF,TGTGCCAGCAGTCCCCTACTGATTAGCGGGAGCACAGATACGCAGTATTTT
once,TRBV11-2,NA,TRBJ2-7,CTSSFGGASEWYF,TGTACCAGCAGCTTCGGAGGGGCTAGCGAGTGGTACTTC
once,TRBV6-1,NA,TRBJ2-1,CASRIHGGSEQFF,TGTGCCAGCAGGATACACGGAGGCAGTGAACAGTTCTTC
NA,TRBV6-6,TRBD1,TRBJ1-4,CANIKGQGRNEKLFF,TGTGCCAACATTAAGGGACAGGGTCGTAATGAGAAACTGTTTTTT
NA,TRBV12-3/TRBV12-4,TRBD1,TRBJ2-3,CASSLRDRVPTQYF,TGTGCCAGCAGTCTGAGGGACAGGGTTCCTACGCAGTATTTT
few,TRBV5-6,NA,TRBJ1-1,CASSLEKVTSAEAFF,TGTGCCAGCAGCTTGGAGAAGGTTACGAGCGCTGAAGCTTTCTTT
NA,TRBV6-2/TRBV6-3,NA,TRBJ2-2,CVSSYSSGGEQFF,TGTGTCAGCAGTTACTCCTCAGGCGGGGAGCAGTTTTTT
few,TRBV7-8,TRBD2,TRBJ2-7,CASSPRTSGSMSSYERYF,TGTGCCAGCAGCCCTCGGACTAGCGGGAGTATGAGCTCCTACGAGCGGTACTTC